The 10 T cell receptor beta chains presented below share a single source sample, sequenced in a study of T-cell memory formation after mild COVID-19. Each CDR3 protein is one row after TCRdb ran MiXCR on the 5' RACE reads. Of about 290,000 distinct CDR3 sequences listed, more than 15% were seen once; the top ten hold 22%. Sequences were obtained from PBMCs or a T cell subset sorted from them (not recorded which). These receptor sequences come from a young man who had mild COVID-19 (a few samples of this study predate the infection). Cell type and time point are not known.

This clonotype was observed a handful of times. J is TRBJ1-1 and V is TRBV12-3 or TRBV12-4; tentative D call: TRBD1 (5 bases). V was cut by 3 bases and J by 3 bases, with 11 bases left in between. The CDR3 contains 14 residues. The CDR3 DNA follows: TGTGCCAGCAGTTTCGGTCTGGGGGACACTGAAGCTTTCTTT. Translating it yields CASSFGLGDTEAFF.

V usage is TRBV30 and J usage is TRBJ2-4; perhaps TRBD2 as D (5 bases). Trimming removed 0 bases at V and 0 bases at J, with 15 bases between. The CDR3 totals 17 residues. Germline V gene data show CDR1 as GTSNPN and CDR2 as SVGIG (reference sequence). Here the CDR3 reads CAWSVRDGALAKNIQYF. The CDR3 region has the DNA TGTGCCTGGAGTGTACGGGATGGCGCTTTAGCCAAAAACATTCAGTACTTC. Based on the CDR3 plus reference TRBV30 and TRBJ2-4, the full variable domain is SQTIHQWPATLVQPVGSPLSLECTVEGTSNPNLYWYRQAAGRGLQLLFYSVGIGQISSEVPQNLSASRPQDRQFILSSKKLLLSDSGFYLCAWSVRDGALAKNIQYFGAGTRLSVL.

The DNA of the CDR3 is TGTGCCAGCAGCTTAGCGCTCTTCAGACAGGCTGAAGCTTTCTTT. It encodes CASSLALFRQAEAFF. This sequence joins TRBV7-2 and TRBJ1-1, with D possibly TRBD1 on 6 matching bases. V lost 0 bases, J lost 6 bases, and 14 bases lay in between. CDR3 length: 15 residues. Germline assignment: CDR1 SGHTA and CDR2 FQGNSA.

This clonotype was seen ten or more times. This sequence joins TRBV12-3 or TRBV12-4 and TRBJ2-1; 7 positions agree with TRBD2. This CDR3 contains 15 residues. The ends lost 1 base at V and 6 bases at J; junction bases unmatched: 6. The CDR3 DNA follows: TGTGCCAGCAGTTTAGGCCTAGCGGACGGCAATGAGCAGTTCTTC. It specifies CASSLGLADGNEQFF.

This clonotype showed up just a few times. V gene TRBV7-2 combines with J gene TRBJ2-3, with 8 bases matching TRBD2. With 7 bases clipped from V and 6 bases from J, the junction kept 6 bases outside the gene matches. This CDR3 has 13 amino acids. Per the germline V gene, CDR1 is SGHTA and CDR2 is FQGNSA. CDR3 region: CASTGGDHDTQYF. The CDR3 region has the DNA TGTGCCAGCACGGGGGGGGATCACGATACGCAGTATTTT.

This chain uses TRBV30 with TRBJ1-6; unclear D gene. The germline CDR1 and CDR2 sequences are GTSNPN and SVGIG (reference sequence). The CDR3 loop spans 13 amino acids. Trimming pared 0 bases from V and 11 bases from J, leaving 11 bases between. The CDR3 is CAWSVTLVPPLHF. The CDR3 DNA reads TGTGCCTGGAGTGTGACACTTGTCCCACCCCTCCACTTT.

This clonotype was counted only a few times. The CDR3 region has the DNA TGTGCCAGCAGCTTTTCCGGGAGGGCGACGAGGGCAGATACGCAGTATTTT. Amino acid sequence: CASSFSGRATRADTQYF. J is TRBJ2-3 and V is TRBV11-2; the match to TRBD2 covers 8 bases. The trim removed 3 bases at V and 4 bases at J, leaving 12 bases unmatched. This CDR3 contains 17 residues. In germline, CDR1 is SGHAT, CDR2 FQNNGV.

This chain connects TRBV7-2 to TRBJ1-1; possible D gene TRBD1, 5 bases. Trimming took off 4 bases at V and 6 bases at J, with 9 bases between the two ends. The CDR3 is 12 residues long. Germline assignment: CDR1 SGHTA and CDR2 FQGNSA. The CDR3 coding sequence is TGTGCCAGCAGCTCACAGGTCCCTGAAGCTTTCTTT. It specifies CASSSQVPEAFF.

The rearrangement links TRBV20-1 to TRBJ1-4; D possibly corresponds to TRBD1 (5 bases). The V gene lost 0 bases and the J gene lost 7 bases, with 15 bases spanning the gap. Germline V gene lookup returns CDR1 DFQATT and CDR2 SNEGSKA (reference sequence). This CDR3 spans 15 amino acids. CDR3 sequence reads: CSARDRRDFGEKLFF. In nucleotides, the CDR3 is TGCAGTGCTAGAGATCGCAGGGACTTTGGTGAAAAACTGTTTTTT.

This clonotype was observed a handful of times. The chain links TRBV6-2 or TRBV6-3 to TRBJ2-7, with D maybe TRBD2 (5 bases). The CDR3 spans 11 residues. With 8 bases removed from V and 6 bases from J, the gap between germline ends came to 11 bases. CDR1 and CDR2 from the germline V gene are MNHEY and SVGEGT. This CDR3 is CASQVGIEQYF. The CDR3 DNA follows: TGTGCCAGCCAAGTCGGGATCGAGCAGTACTTC.